The rows below give T cell receptor beta chains drawn from one sample of a study of blood T cell repertoires in COVID-19. The method was immunoSEQ multiplex PCR; TCRdb's version includes in-frame clones alone and lacks a portion of them. The sample lists 95,000 to 110,000 clones, about 80% occurring once. Sequenced sample: peripheral blood. The receptors were gathered from a human donor in a cohort sampled during active or convalescent COVID-19. The CDR3 runs from the conserved cysteine through the conserved F or W. A D gene is named only where the DNA matches it firmly. Not all rows give a size; the values are once, few, many and, for expanded clones, a class.

j_gene | d_gene | v_gene | abundance | CDR3nt | CDR3aa
TRBJ2-1 | . | TRBV7-3 | . | TGTGCCAGCAGCTTAAGGGCGGGAAGCTCCTACAATGAGCAGTTCTTC | CASSLRAGSSYNEQFF
TRBJ1-3 | TRBD1 | TRBV4-1 | . | TGCGCCAGCAGCCAAACCGACAGGGGGCTTGGAAACACCATATATTTT | CASSQTDRGLGNTIYF
TRBJ1-1 | TRBD1 | TRBV28 | . | TGTGCCAGCGCACACCCCCGACAGGGGGGGGAAGCTTTCTTT | CASAHPRQGGEAFF
TRBJ1-3 | TRBD1 | TRBV19 | few | TGTGCCAGTAGTACCTGGACAGGAGGCTCTGGAAACACCATATATTTT | CASSTWTGGSGNTIYF
TRBJ1-2 | . | TRBV16 | . | TGTGCCAGCAGCCGGCAGGGCGAAGGTGGCTACACCTTC | CASSRQGEGGYTF
TRBJ1-1 | TRBD1 | TRBV3-1/TRBV3-2 | . | TGTGCCAGCAGCCAAGGGCAGGGGGTGCCGAACACTGAAGCTTTCTTT | CASSQGQGVPNTEAFF
TRBJ2-2 | TRBD2 | TRBV7-3 | few | TGTGCCAGCAGCGCCAGCGGGGAGGACGGGGAGCTGTTTTTT | CASSASGEDGELFF
TRBJ2-3 | . | TRBV10-1 | . | TGCGCCAGCAGTGAGGGCAGTCCTAGCACAGATACGCAGTATTTT | CASSEGSPSTDTQYF
TRBJ1-6 | . | TRBV5-5 | . | TGTGCCAGCAGCTTTCAGGGAGGAGAGTCACCCCTCCACTTT | CASSFQGGESPLHF
TRBJ1-6 | . | TRBV6-6 | . | TGTGCCAGCACCCCAAGGGAGGGTTGGGATTCACCCCTCCACTTT | CASTPREGWDSPLHF
TRBJ2-2 | . | TRBV7-7 | . | TGTGCTAGCAGCTTCGGCAGGGGGAACACCGGGGAGCTGTTTTTT | CASSFGRGNTGELFF
TRBJ2-2 | TRBD2 | TRBV4-1 | . | TGCGCCAGCAGCGGAAAATCTAGCGGCACCGGGGAGCTGTTTTTT | CASSGKSSGTGELFF
TRBJ1-1 | . | TRBV9 | few | TGTGCCAGCAGCGTTCAAGGGAGGGACACTGAAGCTTTCTTT | CASSVQGRDTEAFF
TRBJ2-1 | TRBD2 | TRBV15 | . | TGTGCCACCAGCAGAGGGCTAGCGGGGGGAACTGAGCAGTTCTTC | CATSRGLAGGTEQFF
TRBJ2-3 | . | TRBV6-6 | . | TGTGCCAGCAGTTACTCACGAGGGGATACGCAGTATTTT | CASSYSRGDTQYF
TRBJ1-1 | . | TRBV24-1 | few | TGTGCCACCAGTGATTCTACAGGGAACACTGAAGCTTTCTTT | CATSDSTGNTEAFF
TRBJ2-2 | TRBD2 | TRBV5-3 | few | TGTGCCAGAAGCTTGATAAGCGGGGGCGAAGCCGGGGAGCTGTTTTTT | CARSLISGGEAGELFF
TRBJ1-5 | TRBD1 | TRBV4-2 | . | TGTGCCAGCAGCCAAGAGATAGGGGGCTCCAATCAGCCCCAGCATTTT | CASSQEIGGSNQPQHF
TRBJ1-1 | . | TRBV27 | . | TGTGCCAGCAGTCCGAGGGGCGGGGGTGAAGCTTTCTTT | CASSPRGGGEAFF
TRBJ1-5 | TRBD1 | TRBV2 | . | TGTGCCAGCAGTGAGGACAGGGGTTTTAGCAATCAGCCCCAGCATTTT | CASSEDRGFSNQPQHF
TRBJ2-2 | . | TRBV10-2 | . | TGCGCCAGCAGGCACTTCGGGGGGGAGCTGTTTTTT | CASRHFGGELFF
TRBJ2-2 | . | TRBV5-1 | . | TGCGCCAGCAGCTACCAGACAGGAGAGAACACCGGGGAGCTGTTTTTT | CASSYQTGENTGELFF
TRBJ2-5 | TRBD1 | TRBV19 | . | TGTGCCAGTAGTATGGGACAGACAGAGACCCAGTACTTC | CASSMGQTETQYF
TRBJ2-1 | . | TRBV7-3 | once | TGTGCCAGCAGCCTGAGACCGGGTGGCGATGAGCAGTTCTTC | CASSLRPGGDEQFF
TRBJ2-1 | . | TRBV7-3 | few | TGTGCCAGCAGCCCCGCAGGGGTTGTTGCCTACAATGAGCAGTTCTTC | CASSPAGVVAYNEQFF
TRBJ1-2 | TRBD1 | TRBV5-1 | . | TGCGCCAGCAGCCACGGGACAGGGGAAGGCTACACCTTC | CASSHGTGEGYTF
TRBJ1-2 | TRBD1 | TRBV3-1/TRBV3-2 | . | TGTGCCAGCAGCCACCGACAGGGGGACTATGGCTACACCTTC | CASSHRQGDYGYTF
TRBJ1-6 | . | TRBV9 | once | TGTGCCAGCAGCGTAGATAGCTCCTATAATTCACCCCTCCACTTT | CASSVDSSYNSPLHF
TRBJ1-1 | . | TRBV6-5 | . | TGTGCCAGCATAAACAGGTGGCAGAACACTGAAGCTTTCTTT | CASINRWQNTEAFF
TRBJ2-1 | TRBD1 | TRBV24-1 | . | TGTGCCACCAGTGATTTGCGGAAGGGGGCAGTCGATGAGCAGTTCTTC | CATSDLRKGAVDEQFF
TRBJ1-4 | . | TRBV2 | . | TGTGCCAGCACCTGGAGAGGAGGAGAAAAACTGTTTTTT | CASTWRGGEKLFF
TRBJ1-2 | . | TRBV6-5 | . | TGTGCCAGCAGTTACCCAGGGGAGGGCGGCTACACCTTC | CASSYPGEGGYTF
TRBJ2-7 | TRBD1 | TRBV5-1 | . | TGCGCCAGCAGGCCTACCGGGACAGCCTCCGAGCAGTACTTC | CASRPTGTASEQYF
TRBJ1-1 | . | TRBV5-1 | . | TGCGCCAGCAGCTCCCGGGGCAACGAGCGGGAGAACACTGAAGCTTTCTTT | CASSSRGNERENTEAFF
TRBJ1-5 | TRBD1 | TRBV5-8 | . | TGTGCCAGCAGCTTTGCGGGACAGGGGGCTCTGGGGTATCAGCCCCAGCATTTT | CASSFAGQGALGYQPQHF
TRBJ2-3 | . | TRBV7-3 | . | TGTGCCAGCAGCTTTATCCCGGTGACAGATACGCAGTATTTT | CASSFIPVTDTQYF
TRBJ2-3 | . | TRBV5-5 | . | TGTGCCAGCAGGCCCCGACAGTGGCAAAGCACAGATACGCAGTATTTT | CASRPRQWQSTDTQYF
TRBJ1-1 | . | TRBV16 | . | TGTGCCAGCAGCCAAAGGCAGGGCTTCGCTGAAGCTTTCTTT | CASSQRQGFAEAFF
TRBJ2-7 | . | TRBV7-9 | . | TGTGCCAGCAGGCGTTTGGCCGCGGGGGAGCAGTACTTC | CASRRLAAGEQYF
TRBJ2-7 | TRBD1 | TRBV3-1/TRBV3-2 | . | TGTGCCAGCAGCCAACCAGGGGGCTACGAGCAGTACTTC | CASSQPGGYEQYF
TRBJ2-7 | . | TRBV9 | . | TGTGCCAGCAGCGTTTCCCCCGTGACAGACTACGAGCAGTACTTC | CASSVSPVTDYEQYF
TRBJ1-4 | . | TRBV5-1 | once | TGCGCCAGCAGCCTAGGACTGAATAATGAAAAACTGTTTTTT | CASSLGLNNEKLFF
TRBJ2-5 | . | TRBV29-1 | . | TGCAGCGTTACCCGGGTCCAAGAGACCCAGTACTTC | CSVTRVQETQYF
TRBJ1-2 | . | TRBV7-9 | . | TGTGCCAGCAGCCAGGGGTATGGCTACACCTTC | CASSQGYGYTF
TRBJ1-4 | . | TRBV5-4 | . | TGTGCCAGCAGCTTGGCCAGCGGGGCAGCTAATGAAAAACTGTTTTTT | CASSLASGAANEKLFF
TRBJ1-5 | TRBD1 | TRBV6-5 | . | TGTGCCAGCAGCCCAGAGGGGGCGATACCCCAGCATTTT | CASSPEGAIPQHF
TRBJ1-2 | . | TRBV5-3 | . | TGTGCCAGAAGCTTCGGGTACGGCGGCTACACCTTC | CARSFGYGGYTF
TRBJ1-2 | . | TRBV13 | . | TGTGCCAGCAGCCGCCAGGGGTGGGATGGCTACACCTTC | CASSRQGWDGYTF
TRBJ1-5 | . | TRBV28 | . | TGTGCCGTAAAGTCAGAGGTGGATCAGCCCCAGCATTTT | CAVKSEVDQPQHF